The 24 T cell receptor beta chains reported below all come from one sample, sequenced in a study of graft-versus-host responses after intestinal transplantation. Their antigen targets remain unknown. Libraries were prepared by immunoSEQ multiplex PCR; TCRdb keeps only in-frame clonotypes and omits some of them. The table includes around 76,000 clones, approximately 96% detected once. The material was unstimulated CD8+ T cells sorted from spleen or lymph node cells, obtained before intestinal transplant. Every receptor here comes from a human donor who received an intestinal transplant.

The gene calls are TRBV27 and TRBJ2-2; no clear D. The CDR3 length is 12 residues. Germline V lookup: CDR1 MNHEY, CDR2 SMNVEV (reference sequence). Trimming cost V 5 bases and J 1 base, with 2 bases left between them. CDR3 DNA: TGTGCCAGCAGTAAGAACACCGGGGAGCTGTTTTTT. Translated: CASSKNTGELFF.

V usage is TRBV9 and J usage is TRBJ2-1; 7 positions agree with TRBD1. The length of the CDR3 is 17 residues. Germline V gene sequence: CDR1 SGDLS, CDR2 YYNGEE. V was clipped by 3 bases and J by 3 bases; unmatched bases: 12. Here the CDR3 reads CASSAQGGPTGYNEQFF. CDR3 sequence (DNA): TGTGCCAGCAGCGCCCAAGGGGGCCCAACCGGCTACAATGAGCAGTTCTTC. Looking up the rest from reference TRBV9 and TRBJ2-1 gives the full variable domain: DSGVTQTPKHLITATGQRVTLRCSPRSGDLSVYWYQQSLDQGLQFLIQYYNGEERAKGNILERFSAQQFPDLHSELNLSSLELGDSALYFCASSAQGGPTGYNEQFFGPGTRLTVL.

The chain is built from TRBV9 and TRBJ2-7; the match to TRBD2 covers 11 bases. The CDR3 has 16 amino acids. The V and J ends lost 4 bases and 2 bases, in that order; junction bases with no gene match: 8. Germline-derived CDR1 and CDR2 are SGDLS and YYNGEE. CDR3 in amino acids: CASSPLRLAGTYEQYF. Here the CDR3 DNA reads TGTGCCAGCAGCCCCCTCAGACTAGCGGGAACCTACGAGCAGTACTTC.

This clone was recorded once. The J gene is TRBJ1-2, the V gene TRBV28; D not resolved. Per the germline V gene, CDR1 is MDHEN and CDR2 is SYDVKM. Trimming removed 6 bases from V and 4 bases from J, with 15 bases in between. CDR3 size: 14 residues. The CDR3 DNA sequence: TGTGCCAGCAGCTCACGTTATCTAGCCTATGGCTACACCTTC. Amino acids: CASSSRYLAYGYTF.

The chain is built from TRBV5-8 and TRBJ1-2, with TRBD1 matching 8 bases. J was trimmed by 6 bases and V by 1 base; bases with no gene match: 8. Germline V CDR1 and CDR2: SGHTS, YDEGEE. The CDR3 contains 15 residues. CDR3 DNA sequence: TGTGCCAGCAGCTTGCCAAGCGGGACAGGTGATGGCTACACCTTC. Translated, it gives CASSLPSGTGDGYTF.

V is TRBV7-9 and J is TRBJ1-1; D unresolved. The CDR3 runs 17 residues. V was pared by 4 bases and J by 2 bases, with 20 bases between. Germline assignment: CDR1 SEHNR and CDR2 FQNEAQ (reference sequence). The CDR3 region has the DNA TGTGCCAGCAGCTCAAGCCGAGGAAGAAATCGCAACACTGAAGCTTTCTTT. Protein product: CASSSSRGRNRNTEAFF.

The CDR3 sequence: CASSEKGAGVRSGNTIYF. Here the CDR3 DNA reads TGTGCCAGCAGTGAAAAAGGGGCAGGCGTCCGCTCTGGAAACACCATATATTTT. The J gene is TRBJ1-3, the V gene TRBV6-4, with D perhaps matching TRBD1 (5 bases). Germline assignment: CDR1 MRHNA and CDR2 SNTAGT. The CDR3 is 18 amino acids. V lost 3 bases to trimming and J lost 0 bases, with 18 bases between them.

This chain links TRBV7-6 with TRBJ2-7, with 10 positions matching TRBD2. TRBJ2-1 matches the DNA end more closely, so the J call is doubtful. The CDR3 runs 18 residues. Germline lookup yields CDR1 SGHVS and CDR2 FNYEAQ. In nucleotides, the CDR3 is TGTGCCAGCAGCTTAGGCCTCGGACTAGCGGTTCCCGACAATGAGCAGTTCTTC. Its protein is CASSLGLGLAVPDNEQFF.

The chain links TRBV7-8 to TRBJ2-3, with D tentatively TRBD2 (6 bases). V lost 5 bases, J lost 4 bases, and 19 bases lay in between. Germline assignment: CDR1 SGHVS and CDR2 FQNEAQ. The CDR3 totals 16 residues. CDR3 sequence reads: CASSPQDWGVSDTQYF. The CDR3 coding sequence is TGTGCCAGCAGCCCCCAGGACTGGGGGGTGTCAGATACGCAGTATTTT.

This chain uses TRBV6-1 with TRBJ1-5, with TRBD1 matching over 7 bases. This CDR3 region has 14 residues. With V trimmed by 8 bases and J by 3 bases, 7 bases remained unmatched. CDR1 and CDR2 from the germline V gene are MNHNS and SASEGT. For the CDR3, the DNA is TGTGCCAGCGGCGGAGGGACAGTCAATCAGCCCCAGCATTTT. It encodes CASGGGTVNQPQHF.

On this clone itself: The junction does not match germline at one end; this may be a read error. The CDR3 here is CAGSNTLTREQYF. CDR3 nucleotides: TGTGCCGGCAGTAACACCTTGACTCGCGAGCAGTACTTC. The V and J genes are TRBV6-1 and TRBJ2-7; D gene ambiguous. This CDR3 comprises 13 residues. Germline assignment: CDR1 MNHNS and CDR2 SASEGT.

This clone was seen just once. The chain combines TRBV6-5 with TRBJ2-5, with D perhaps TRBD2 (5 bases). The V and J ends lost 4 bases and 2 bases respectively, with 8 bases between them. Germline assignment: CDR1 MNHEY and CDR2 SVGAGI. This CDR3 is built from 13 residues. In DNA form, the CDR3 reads TGTGCCAGCAGTTTTACGGGGCAAGAGACCCAGTACTTC. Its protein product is CASSFTGQETQYF.

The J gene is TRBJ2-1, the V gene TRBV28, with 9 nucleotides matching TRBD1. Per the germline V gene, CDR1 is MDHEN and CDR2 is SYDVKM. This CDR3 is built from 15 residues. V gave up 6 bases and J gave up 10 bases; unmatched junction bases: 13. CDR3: CASSYLGQGSWEQFF. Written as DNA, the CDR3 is TGTGCCAGCAGCTACTTGGGACAGGGTTCATGGGAGCAGTTCTTC. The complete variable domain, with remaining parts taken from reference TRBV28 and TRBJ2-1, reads DVKVTQSSRYLVKRTGEKVFLECVQDMDHENMFWYRQDPGLGLRLIYFSYDVKMKEKGDIPEGYSVSREKKERFSLILESASTNQTSMYLCASSYLGQGSWEQFFGPGTRLTVL.

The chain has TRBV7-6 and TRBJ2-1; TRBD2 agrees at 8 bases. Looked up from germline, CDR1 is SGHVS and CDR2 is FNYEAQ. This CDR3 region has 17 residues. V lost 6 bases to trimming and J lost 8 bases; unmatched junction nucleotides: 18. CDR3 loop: CASSPAAGTSTIYEQFF. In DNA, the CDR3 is TGTGCCAGCAGTCCTGCAGCCGGGACTAGTACTATATATGAGCAGTTCTTC.

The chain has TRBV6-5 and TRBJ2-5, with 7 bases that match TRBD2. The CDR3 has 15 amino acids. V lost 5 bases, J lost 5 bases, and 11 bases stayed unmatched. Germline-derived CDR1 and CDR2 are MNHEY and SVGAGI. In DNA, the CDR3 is TGTGCCAGCAGTGGATTAGGGCGGGAGATGGAGACCCAGTACTTC. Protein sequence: CASSGLGREMETQYF.

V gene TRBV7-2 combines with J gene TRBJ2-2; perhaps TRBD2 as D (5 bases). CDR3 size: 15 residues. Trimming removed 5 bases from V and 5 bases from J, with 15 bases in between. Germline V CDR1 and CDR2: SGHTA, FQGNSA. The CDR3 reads CASSNHGVGTGELFF. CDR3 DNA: TGTGCCAGCAGCAACCACGGGGTGGGGACCGGGGAGCTGTTTTTT.

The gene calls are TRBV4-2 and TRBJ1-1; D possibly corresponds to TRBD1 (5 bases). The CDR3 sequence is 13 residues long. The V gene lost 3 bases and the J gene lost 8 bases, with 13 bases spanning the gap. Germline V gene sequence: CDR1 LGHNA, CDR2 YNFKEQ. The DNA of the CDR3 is TGTGCCAGCAGCCACCTGGGACGGGAAGAAGCTTTCTTT. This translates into CASSHLGREEAFF.

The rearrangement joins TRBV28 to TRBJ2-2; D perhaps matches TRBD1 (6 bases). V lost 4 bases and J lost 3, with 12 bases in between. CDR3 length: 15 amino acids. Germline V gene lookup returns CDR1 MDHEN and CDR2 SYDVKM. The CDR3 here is CASSWTATYTGELFF. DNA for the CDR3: TGTGCCAGCAGTTGGACAGCCACTTACACCGGGGAGCTGTTTTTT.

The CDR3 nucleotides read TGTGCCATCAGTGAGTCGGCAGACGAGCAGTACTTC. Translation: CAISESADEQYF. The chain employs TRBV10-3 and TRBJ2-7, with no clear D. The germline V gene has CDR1 ENHRY and CDR2 SYGVKD. Trimming cost V 0 bases and J 5 bases, with 5 bases left between them. There are 12 residues in the CDR3.

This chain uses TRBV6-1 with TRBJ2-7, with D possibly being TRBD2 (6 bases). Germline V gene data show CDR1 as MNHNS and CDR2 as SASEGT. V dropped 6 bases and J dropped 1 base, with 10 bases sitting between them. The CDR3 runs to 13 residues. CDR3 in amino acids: CASRRDSSYEQYF. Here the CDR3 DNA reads TGTGCCAGCAGAAGGGACTCATCCTACGAGCAGTACTTC.

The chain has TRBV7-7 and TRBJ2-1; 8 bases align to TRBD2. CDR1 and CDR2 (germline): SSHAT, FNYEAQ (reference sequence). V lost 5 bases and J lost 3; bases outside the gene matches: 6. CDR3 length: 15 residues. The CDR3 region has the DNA TGTGCCAGCAGCGTAGGACTAGCCTTCTACAATGAGCAGTTCTTC. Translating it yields CASSVGLAFYNEQFF.

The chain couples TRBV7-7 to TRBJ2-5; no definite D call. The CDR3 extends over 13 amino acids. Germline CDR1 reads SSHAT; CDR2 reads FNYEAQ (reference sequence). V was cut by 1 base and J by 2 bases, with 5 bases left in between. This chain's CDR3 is CASSLGEQETQYF. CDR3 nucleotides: TGTGCCAGCAGCTTAGGAGAACAAGAGACCCAGTACTTC.

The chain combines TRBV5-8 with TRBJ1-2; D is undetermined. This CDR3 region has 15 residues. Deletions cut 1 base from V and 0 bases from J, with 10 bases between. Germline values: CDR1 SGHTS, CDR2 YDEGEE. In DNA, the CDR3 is TGTGCCAGCAGCTTGTCAGCGAGCTCTAACTATGGCTACACCTTC. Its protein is CASSLSASSNYGYTF.

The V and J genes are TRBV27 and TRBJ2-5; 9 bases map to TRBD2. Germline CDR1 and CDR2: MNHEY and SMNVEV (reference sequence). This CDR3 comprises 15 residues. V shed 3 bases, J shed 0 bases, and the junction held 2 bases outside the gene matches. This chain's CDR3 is CASSFVAGDQETQYF. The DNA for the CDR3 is TGTGCCAGCAGTTTTGTAGCGGGGGACCAAGAGACCCAGTACTTC.